This T cell receptor beta chain came from a study of T-cell memory formation after mild COVID-19. Turning to the study itself: Across donors, TCR clusters were largely donor specific.

Constant-segment primers were used for 5'RACE, and the resulting TCR alpha and TCR beta cDNA libraries carried sample barcodes and UMIs. TCRdb reprocessed the 5' RACE reads with MiXCR, giving one entry per CDR3 protein. The sample gives 140,000 to 150,000 distinct CDR3 sequences, roughly a quarter of which show up once; around 24% is in the top ten. J gave up 8 bases and V 6 bases, and 14 bases lay outside the gene matches. CDR1 is MNHEY, CDR2 SVGAGI, per germline. The CDR3 is 15 residues long. The sequenced material came from PBMCs or a T cell subset sorted from them (not recorded which). The chain carries TRBV6-5 and TRBJ1-1, with 8 nucleotides matching TRBD1. The source is an adult woman who had mild COVID-19 (a few samples of this study predate the infection). Cell type and time point are not known. CDR3 nucleotide sequence: TGTGCCAGCAGCCCCCCCTCGACAGGGGCTCGCGAAGCTTTCTTT. It encodes CASSPPSTGAREAFF.